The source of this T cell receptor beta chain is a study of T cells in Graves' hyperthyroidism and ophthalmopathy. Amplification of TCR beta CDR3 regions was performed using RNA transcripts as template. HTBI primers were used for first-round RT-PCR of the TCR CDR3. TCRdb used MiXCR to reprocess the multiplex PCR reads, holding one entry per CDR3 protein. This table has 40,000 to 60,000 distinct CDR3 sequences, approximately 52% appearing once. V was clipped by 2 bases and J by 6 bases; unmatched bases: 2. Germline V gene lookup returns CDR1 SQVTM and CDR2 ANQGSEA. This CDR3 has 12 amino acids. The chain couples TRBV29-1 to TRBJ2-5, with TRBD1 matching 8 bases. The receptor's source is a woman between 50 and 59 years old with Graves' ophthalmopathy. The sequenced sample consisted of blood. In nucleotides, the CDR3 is TGCAGCGTTGAACAGGGGGCACAGACCCAGTACTTC. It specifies CSVEQGAQTQYF.